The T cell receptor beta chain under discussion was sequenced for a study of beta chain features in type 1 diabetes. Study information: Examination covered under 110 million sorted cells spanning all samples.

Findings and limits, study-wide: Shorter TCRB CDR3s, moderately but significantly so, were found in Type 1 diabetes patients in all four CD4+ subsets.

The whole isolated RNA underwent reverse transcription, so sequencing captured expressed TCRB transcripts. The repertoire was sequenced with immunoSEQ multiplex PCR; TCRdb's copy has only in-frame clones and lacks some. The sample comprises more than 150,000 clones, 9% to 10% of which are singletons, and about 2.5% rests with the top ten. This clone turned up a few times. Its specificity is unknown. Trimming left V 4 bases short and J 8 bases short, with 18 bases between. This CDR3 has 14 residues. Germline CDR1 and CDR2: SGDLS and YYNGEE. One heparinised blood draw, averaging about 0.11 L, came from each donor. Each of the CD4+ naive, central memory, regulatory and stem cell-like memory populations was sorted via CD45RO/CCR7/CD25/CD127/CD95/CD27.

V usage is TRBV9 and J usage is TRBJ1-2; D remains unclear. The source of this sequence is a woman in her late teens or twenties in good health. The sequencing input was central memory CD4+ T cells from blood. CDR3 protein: CASSSHHSVLGYTF. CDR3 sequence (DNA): TGTGCCAGCAGCTCCCATCACTCGGTTCTAGGCTACACCTTC.